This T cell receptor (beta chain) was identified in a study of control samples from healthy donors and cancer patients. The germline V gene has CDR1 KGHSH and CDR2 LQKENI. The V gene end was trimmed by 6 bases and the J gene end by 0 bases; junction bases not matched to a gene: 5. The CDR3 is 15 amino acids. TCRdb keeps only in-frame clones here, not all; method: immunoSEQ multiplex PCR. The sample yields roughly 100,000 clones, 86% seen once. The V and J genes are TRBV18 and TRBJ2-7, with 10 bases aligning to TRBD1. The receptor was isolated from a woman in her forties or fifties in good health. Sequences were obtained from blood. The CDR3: CASSHRDRGSYEQYF. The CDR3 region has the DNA TGTGCCAGCTCGCACCGGGACAGGGGCTCCTACGAGCAGTACTTC.